This TCR beta chain stems from a study of CD8+CD57+ T cells in acquired aplastic anemia. As for the study in general: The average for DNA from sorted CD4+ and CD8+ cells was about 2.9 ug.

Profiling that covered TCR beta VDJ and CDR3 relied on genomic DNA as its template. From the reads, TCRdb called clonotypes with MiXCR, one entry per CDR3 protein. In the table there are 200,000 or so distinct CDR3 sequences, around 65% of which are singletons. Germline CDR1 is DFQATT and CDR2 is SNEGSKA (reference sequence). This CDR3 spans 11 amino acids. The V and J ends lost 4 bases and 7 bases respectively, with 10 bases between them. The sample holds one count of this clonotype. The chain employs TRBV20-1 and TRBJ2-5; a possible D gene is TRBD1 (6 bases). Sequencing used sorted CD4+, CD8+, or CD8+CD57+ T cells (not recorded which) from PBMCs. The sequence was collected from a human donor with severe aplastic anemia or a healthy control (not recorded which). DNA of the CDR3: TGCAGTGCTACAGGGGAAAGGACCCAGTACTTC. Protein product: CSATGERTQYF.